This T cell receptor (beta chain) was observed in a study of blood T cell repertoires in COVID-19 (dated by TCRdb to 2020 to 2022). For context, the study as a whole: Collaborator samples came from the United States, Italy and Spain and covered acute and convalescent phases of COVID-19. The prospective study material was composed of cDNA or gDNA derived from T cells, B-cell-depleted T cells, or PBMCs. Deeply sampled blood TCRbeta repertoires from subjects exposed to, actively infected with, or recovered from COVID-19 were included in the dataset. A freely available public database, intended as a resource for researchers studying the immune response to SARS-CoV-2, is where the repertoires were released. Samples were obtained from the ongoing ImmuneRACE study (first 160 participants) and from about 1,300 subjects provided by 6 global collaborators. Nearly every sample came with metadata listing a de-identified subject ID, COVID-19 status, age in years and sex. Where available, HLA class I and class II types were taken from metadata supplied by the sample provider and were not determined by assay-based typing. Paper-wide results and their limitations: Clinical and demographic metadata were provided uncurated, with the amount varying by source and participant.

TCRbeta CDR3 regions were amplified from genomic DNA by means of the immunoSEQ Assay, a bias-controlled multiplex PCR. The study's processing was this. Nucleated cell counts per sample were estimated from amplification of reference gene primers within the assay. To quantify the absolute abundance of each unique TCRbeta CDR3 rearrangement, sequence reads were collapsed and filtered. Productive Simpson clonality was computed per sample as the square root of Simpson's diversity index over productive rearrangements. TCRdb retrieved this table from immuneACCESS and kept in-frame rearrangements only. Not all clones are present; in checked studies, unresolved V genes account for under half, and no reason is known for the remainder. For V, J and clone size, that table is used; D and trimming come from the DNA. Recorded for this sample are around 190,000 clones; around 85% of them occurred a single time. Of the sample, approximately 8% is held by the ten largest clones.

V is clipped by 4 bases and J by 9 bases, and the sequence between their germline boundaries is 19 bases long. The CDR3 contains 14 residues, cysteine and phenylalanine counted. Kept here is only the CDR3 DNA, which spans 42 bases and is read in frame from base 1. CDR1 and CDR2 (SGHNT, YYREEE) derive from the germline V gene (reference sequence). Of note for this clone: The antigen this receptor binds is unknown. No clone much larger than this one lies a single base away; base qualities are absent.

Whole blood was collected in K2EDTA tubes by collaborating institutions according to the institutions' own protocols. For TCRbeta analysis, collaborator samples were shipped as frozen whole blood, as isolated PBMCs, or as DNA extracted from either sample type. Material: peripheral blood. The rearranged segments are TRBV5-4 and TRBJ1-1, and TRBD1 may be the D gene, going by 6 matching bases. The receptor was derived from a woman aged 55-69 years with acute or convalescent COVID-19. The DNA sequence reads TGTGCCAGCAGCGAAATAAACCGACAGGATAAAGCTTTCTTT. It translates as CASSEINRQDKAFF.